The source of this T cell receptor beta chain is a study of T-cell memory formation after mild COVID-19. The wider study: TCR clusters were mostly confined to one donor each. Whole-study findings and limits: The main location of contracting CD4+ clones was CM and EM, and that of contracting CD8+ clones was EMRA. Certain responding clones were present in pre-infection memory, suggesting participation of cross-reactive memory.

With 6 bases removed from V and 6 bases from J, the gap between germline ends came to 12 bases. Looked up from germline, CDR1 is MNHEY and CDR2 is SVGAGI. CDR3 length equals 13 residues. This clonotype appeared a few times. Its specificity is unknown. Researchers used 5'RACE with constant-segment primers to make TCR alpha and TCR beta cDNA libraries that carry sample barcodes and UMIs. TCRdb ran MiXCR on the 5' RACE reads and lists one entry per CDR3 protein. Among 200,000 to 250,000 distinct CDR3 sequences listed, approximately 9% were seen once. The receptor was isolated from a man between 18 and 29 years old who had mild COVID-19 (a few samples of this study predate the infection). Cell type and time point are not known. Sequenced input: PBMCs or a T cell subset sorted from them (not recorded which). This chain connects TRBV6-5 to TRBJ1-5, with D perhaps TRBD1 (5 bases). The chain's CDR3 is CASRRGEGQPQHF. CDR3 DNA: TGTGCCAGCAGACGGGGGGAGGGTCAGCCCCAGCATTTT.